These 4 T cell receptor beta chains share one sample of origin, sequenced in a study of T cells in Graves' hyperthyroidism and ophthalmopathy. What was amplified from RNA transcripts were TCR beta CDR3 regions. The primer set for the first-round RT-PCR of the TCR CDR3 was HTBI. TCRdb re-called the multiplex PCR reads through MiXCR, storing one row per CDR3 protein. The data contain more than 300,000 distinct CDR3 sequences, about 14% of them seen just once; the ten biggest clones take up around 25%. The specimen sequenced was blood. Source of these receptors: a young woman with Graves' hyperthyroidism.

This clonotype came up many times. The chain has TRBV11-1 and TRBJ2-3, with TRBD2 as a possible D gene (5 bases). The V end was cut by 3 bases, the J end by 11 bases, with 15 bases between. Germline-derived CDR1 and CDR2 are SGHAT and FQDESV (reference sequence). The CDR3 has 13 amino acids. Written as DNA, the CDR3 is TGTGCCAGCAGCTTTGACCGCCGGGATGGGCAGTATTTT. Translation gives CASSFDRRDGQYF. The full variable domain, its missing parts supplied by reference TRBV11-1 and TRBJ2-3, is EAEVAQSPRYKITEKSQAVAFWCDPISGHATLYWYRQILGQGPELLVQFQDESVVDDSQLPKDRFSAERLKGVDSTLKIQPAELGDSAMYLCASSFDRRDGQYFGPGTRLTVL.

This clonotype was seen only a few times. The chain couples TRBV29-1 to TRBJ2-2, with TRBD1 matching over 7 bases. Germline V CDR1 and CDR2: SQVTM, ANQGSEA. This CDR3 comprises 14 residues. J was trimmed by 2 bases and V by 8 bases; bases with no gene match: 8. Here the CDR3 DNA reads TGCAGCTACGAAGACAGGGTTAACACCGGGGAGCTGTTTTTT. Its protein product is CSYEDRVNTGELFF.

Worth noting for this clonotype: A much larger clone lies one base from this, so it may be a read error. V and J are TRBV30 and TRBJ2-6, with D possibly matching TRBD1 (5 bases). This CDR3 has 14 residues. Per germline, CDR1 GTSNPN and CDR2 SVGIG (reference sequence). CDR3: CVWSRGLGANVLTF. Written as DNA, the CDR3 is TGTGTCTGGAGTAGGGGCCTCGGGGCCAACGTCCTGACTTTC.

The table lists this clonotype with many counts. The V call is TRBV2, the J call TRBJ2-1; D tentatively fits TRBD1 or TRBD2 (5 bases each). The germline V gene has CDR1 SNHLY and CDR2 FYNNEI. The V end was cut by 6 bases, the J end by 7 bases, with 28 bases between. The CDR3 spans 18 residues. CDR3 nucleotides: TGTGCCAGCAGCGGCCGAAACGGGGCCAAGGCCGAGGAAAATGAGCAGTTCTTC. This sequence encodes CASSGRNGAKAEENEQFF.